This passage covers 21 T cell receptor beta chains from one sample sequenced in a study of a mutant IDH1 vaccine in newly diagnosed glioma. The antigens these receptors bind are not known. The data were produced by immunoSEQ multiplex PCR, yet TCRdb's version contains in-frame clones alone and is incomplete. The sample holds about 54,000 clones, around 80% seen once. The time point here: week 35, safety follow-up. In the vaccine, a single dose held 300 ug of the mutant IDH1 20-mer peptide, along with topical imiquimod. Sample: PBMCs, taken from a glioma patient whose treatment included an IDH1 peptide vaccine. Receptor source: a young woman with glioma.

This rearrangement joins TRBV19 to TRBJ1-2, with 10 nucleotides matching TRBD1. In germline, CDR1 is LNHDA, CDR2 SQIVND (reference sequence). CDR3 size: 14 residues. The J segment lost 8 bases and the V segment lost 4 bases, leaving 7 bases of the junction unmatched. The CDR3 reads CASSTGTGAEGYTF. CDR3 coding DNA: TGTGCCAGTAGTACAGGGACAGGGGCAGAAGGCTACACCTTC. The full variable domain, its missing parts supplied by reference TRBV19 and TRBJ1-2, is DGGITQSPKYLFRKEGQNVTLSCEQNLNHDAMYWYRQDPGQGLRLIYYSQIVNDFQKGDIAEGYSVSREKKESFPLTVTSAQKNPTAFYLCASSTGTGAEGYTFGSGTRLTVV.

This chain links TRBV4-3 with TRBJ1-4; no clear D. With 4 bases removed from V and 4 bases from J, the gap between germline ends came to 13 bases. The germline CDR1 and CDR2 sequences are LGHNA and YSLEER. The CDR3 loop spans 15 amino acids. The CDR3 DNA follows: TGCGCCAGCAGCCCCACTCTATTGAGTAATGAAAAACTGTTTTTT. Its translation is CASSPTLLSNEKLFF.

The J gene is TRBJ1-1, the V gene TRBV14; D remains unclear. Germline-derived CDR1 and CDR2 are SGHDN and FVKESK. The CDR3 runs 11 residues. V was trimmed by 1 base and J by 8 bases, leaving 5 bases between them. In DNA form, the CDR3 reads TGTGCCAGCAGCCAAGGGTACGAAGCTTTCTTT. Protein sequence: CASSQGYEAFF.

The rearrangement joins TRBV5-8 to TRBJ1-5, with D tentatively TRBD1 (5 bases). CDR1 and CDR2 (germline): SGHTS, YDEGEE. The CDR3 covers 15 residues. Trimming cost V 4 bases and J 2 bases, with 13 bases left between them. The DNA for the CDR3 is TGTGCCAGCAGCAAAGCCGGGACCGGCAATCAGCCCCAGCATTTT. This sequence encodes CASSKAGTGNQPQHF.

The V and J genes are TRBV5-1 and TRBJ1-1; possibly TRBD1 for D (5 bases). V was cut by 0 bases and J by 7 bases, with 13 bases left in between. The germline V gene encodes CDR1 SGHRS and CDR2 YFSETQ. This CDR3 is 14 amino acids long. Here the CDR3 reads CASSLVWGSGEAFF. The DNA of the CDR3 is TGCGCCAGCAGCTTGGTCTGGGGGTCCGGTGAAGCTTTCTTT. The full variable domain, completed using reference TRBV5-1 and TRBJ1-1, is KAGVTQTPRYLIKTRGQQVTLSCSPISGHRSVSWYQQTPGQGLQFLFEYFSETQRNKGNFPGRFSGRQFSNSRSEMNVSTLELGDSALYLCASSLVWGSGEAFFGQGTRLTVV.

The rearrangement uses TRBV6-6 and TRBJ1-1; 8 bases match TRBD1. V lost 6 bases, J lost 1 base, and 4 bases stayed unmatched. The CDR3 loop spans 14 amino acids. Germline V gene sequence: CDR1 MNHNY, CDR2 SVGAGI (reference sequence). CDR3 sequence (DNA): TGTGCCAGCAGGCTACAGGGGGAGAACACTGAAGCTTTCTTT. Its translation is CASRLQGENTEAFF.

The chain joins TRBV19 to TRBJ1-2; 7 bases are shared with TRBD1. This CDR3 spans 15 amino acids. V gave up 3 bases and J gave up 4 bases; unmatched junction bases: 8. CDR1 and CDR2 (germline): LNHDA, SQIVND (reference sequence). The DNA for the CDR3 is TGTGCCAGTAGTATCGGCCCAGGGGGGTCCTATGGCTACACCTTC. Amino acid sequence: CASSIGPGGSYGYTF.

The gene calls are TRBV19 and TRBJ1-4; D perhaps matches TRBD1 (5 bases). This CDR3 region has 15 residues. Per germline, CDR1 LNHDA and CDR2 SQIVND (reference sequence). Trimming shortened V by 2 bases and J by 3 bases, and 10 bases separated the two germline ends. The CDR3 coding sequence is TGTGCCAGTAGTATATCGGGGGGAGCTAATGAAAAACTGTTTTTT. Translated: CASSISGGANEKLFF.

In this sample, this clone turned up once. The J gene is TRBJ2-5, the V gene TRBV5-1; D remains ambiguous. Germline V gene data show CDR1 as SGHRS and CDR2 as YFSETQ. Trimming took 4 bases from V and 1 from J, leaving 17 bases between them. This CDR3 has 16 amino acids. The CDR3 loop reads CASSQVLWTTQETQYF. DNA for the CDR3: TGCGCCAGCAGCCAGGTCCTATGGACGACCCAAGAGACCCAGTACTTC. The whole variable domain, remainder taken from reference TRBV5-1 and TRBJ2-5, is KAGVTQTPRYLIKTRGQQVTLSCSPISGHRSVSWYQQTPGQGLQFLFEYFSETQRNKGNFPGRFSGRQFSNSRSEMNVSTLELGDSALYLCASSQVLWTTQETQYFGPGTRLLVL.

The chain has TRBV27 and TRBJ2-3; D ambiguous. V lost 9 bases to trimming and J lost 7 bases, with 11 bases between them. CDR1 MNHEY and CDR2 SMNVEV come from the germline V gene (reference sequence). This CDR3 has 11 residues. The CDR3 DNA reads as TGTGCCAGTCGGTTGCGAAATACGCAGTATTTT. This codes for CASRLRNTQYF.

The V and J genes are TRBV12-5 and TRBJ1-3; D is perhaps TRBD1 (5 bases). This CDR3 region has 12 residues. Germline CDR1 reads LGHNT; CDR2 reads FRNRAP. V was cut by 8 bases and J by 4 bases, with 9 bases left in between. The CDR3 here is CASRGIGNTIYF. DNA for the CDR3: TGTGCTAGTCGGGGGATAGGAAACACCATATATTTT.

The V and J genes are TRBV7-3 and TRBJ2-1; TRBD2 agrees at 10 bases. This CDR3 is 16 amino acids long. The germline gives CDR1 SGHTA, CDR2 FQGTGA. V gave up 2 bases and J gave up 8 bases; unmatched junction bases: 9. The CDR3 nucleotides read TGTGCCAGCAGCTTAGTAGCGGGGGGCGTGGCTCATGAGCAGTTCTTC. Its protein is CASSLVAGGVAHEQFF.

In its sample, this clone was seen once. CDR3 nucleotides: TGTGCCAGCAGCGTAACGTGGGGGCTGGATACGCAGTATTTT. Residues: CASSVTWGLDTQYF. This chain links TRBV9 with TRBJ2-3, with D tentatively TRBD1 (6 bases). Germline V gene lookup returns CDR1 SGDLS and CDR2 YYNGEE. This CDR3 comprises 14 residues. Trimming shortened V by 1 base and J by 6 bases, and 12 bases separated the two germline ends.

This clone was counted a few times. This CDR3 is CASKEGGQANEKLFF. In DNA, the CDR3 is TGTGCCAGTAAGGAAGGGGGCCAGGCTAATGAAAAACTGTTTTTT. J is TRBJ1-4 and V is TRBV19; 7 bases line up with TRBD1. J was trimmed by 3 bases and V by 7 bases; bases with no gene match: 8. The CDR3 is 15 amino acids. Germline assignment: CDR1 LNHDA and CDR2 SQIVND (reference sequence).

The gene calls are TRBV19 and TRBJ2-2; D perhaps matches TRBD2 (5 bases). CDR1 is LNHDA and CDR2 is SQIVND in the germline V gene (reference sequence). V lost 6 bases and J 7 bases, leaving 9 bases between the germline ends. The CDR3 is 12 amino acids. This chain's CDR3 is CASSLRGGELFF. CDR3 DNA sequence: TGTGCCAGTAGCCTACGGGGCGGGGAGCTGTTTTTT.

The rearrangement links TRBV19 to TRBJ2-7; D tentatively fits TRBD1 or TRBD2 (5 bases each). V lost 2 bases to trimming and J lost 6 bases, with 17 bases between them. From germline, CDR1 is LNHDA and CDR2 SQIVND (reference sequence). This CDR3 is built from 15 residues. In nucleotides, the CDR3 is TGTGCCAGTAGTATATGGGACGGTTCATCGAGCGAGCAGTACTTC. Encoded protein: CASSIWDGSSSEQYF. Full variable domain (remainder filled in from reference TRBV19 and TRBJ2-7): DGGITQSPKYLFRKEGQNVTLSCEQNLNHDAMYWYRQDPGQGLRLIYYSQIVNDFQKGDIAEGYSVSREKKESFPLTVTSAQKNPTAFYLCASSIWDGSSSEQYFGPGTRLTVT.

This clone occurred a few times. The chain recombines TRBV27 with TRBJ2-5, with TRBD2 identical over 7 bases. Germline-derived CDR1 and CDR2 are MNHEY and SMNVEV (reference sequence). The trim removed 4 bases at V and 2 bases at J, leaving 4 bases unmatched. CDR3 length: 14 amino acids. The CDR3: CASSSQREQETQYF. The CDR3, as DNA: TGTGCCAGCAGTTCCCAGCGGGAACAAGAGACCCAGTACTTC.

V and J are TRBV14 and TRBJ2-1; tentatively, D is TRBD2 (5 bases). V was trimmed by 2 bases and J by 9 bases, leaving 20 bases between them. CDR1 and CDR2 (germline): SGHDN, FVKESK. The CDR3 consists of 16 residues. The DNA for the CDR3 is TGTGCCAGCAGCCAAAGGGAGCGGACCCCTCGGGGTGAGCAGTTCTTC. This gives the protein CASSQRERTPRGEQFF.

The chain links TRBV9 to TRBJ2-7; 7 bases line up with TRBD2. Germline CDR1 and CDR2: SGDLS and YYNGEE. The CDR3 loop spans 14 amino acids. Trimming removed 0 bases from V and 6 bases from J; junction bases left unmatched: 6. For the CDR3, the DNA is TGTGCCAGCAGCGTAGCGGGTGGGAGGGGCGAGCAGTACTTC. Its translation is CASSVAGGRGEQYF.

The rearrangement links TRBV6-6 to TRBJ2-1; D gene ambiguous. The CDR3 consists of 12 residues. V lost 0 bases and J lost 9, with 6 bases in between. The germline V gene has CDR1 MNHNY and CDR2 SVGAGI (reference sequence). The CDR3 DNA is TGTGCCAGCAGTTACTCAAGCACTGAGCAGTTCTTC. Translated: CASSYSSTEQFF.

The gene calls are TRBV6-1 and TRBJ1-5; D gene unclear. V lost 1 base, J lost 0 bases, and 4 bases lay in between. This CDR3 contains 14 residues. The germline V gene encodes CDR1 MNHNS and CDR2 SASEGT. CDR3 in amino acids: CASSEVYSNQPQHF. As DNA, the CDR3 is TGTGCCAGCAGTGAAGTCTATAGCAATCAGCCCCAGCATTTT.